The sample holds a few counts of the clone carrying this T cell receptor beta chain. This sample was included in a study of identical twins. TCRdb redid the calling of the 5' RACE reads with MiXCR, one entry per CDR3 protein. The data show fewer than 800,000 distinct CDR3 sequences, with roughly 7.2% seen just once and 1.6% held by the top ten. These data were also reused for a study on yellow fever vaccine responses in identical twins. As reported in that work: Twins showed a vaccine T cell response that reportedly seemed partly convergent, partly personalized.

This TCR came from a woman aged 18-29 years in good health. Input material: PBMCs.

In DNA form, the CDR3 reads TGTGCCAGCACTCCGGGAGCTATAACTCCTGAAGCTTTCTTT. Amino acids: CASTPGAITPEAFF. V is TRBV28 and J is TRBJ1-1, with D unclear. Germline-derived CDR1 and CDR2 are MDHEN and SYDVKM. The CDR3 spans 14 residues. Trimming took 7 bases from V and 6 from J, leaving 18 bases between them.